Included here is one TCR beta chain sequence, with context. Antigen: not known. This sample was included in a study of T cell responses to AZD1222 COVID-19 vaccine. Study results and limitations: Samples come after the peak T cell response, not at day 14. Possibly, clonal diversity was underestimated; donors were largely white British and included more females.

Trimming cost V 7 bases and J 5 bases, with 12 bases left between them. In germline, CDR1 is MNHEY, CDR2 SVGAGI. The CDR3 loop spans 14 amino acids. Sequencing used immunoSEQ multiplex PCR; TCRdb keeps in-frame clones, though not all of them. This sample has about 110,000 clones, with 70% to 90% found just once. This sequence originates from an adult in good health. The chain joins TRBV6-5 to TRBJ1-6, with D tentatively TRBD1 (6 bases). The sample consisted of peripheral blood, taken on day 0 of AZD1222 vaccination. CDR3 sequence: CASNPDRNNSPLHF. In nucleotides, the CDR3 is TGTGCCAGCAACCCGGACAGAAATAATTCACCCCTCCACTTT.